This passage covers 3 T cell receptor beta chains from one sample sequenced in a study of Ad26.COV2.S vaccination and SARS-CoV-2 variants. This table comes from immunoSEQ multiplex PCR, and its TCRdb copy is limited to in-frame clones, with some not included. The sample comprises about 380,000 clones, 80% to 90% of which are singletons, and roughly 7.4% rests with the top ten. Treatment described: 15 to 20 received Ad26.COV2.S at low or high dose, single or two shots; several received placebo; per-sample allocation not given. Sample collection was performed on day 63 after the first vaccine or placebo injection. This sample comprised peripheral blood, obtained in a trial of Ad26.COV2.S vaccine versus placebo. The source of these receptors is a person between 18 and 59 years old who received the Ad26.COV2.S COVID-19 vaccine or a placebo.

The chain combines TRBV5-1 with TRBJ2-2; 9 bases are shared with TRBD2. This CDR3 spans 14 amino acids. Germline CDR1 reads SGHRS; CDR2 reads YFSETQ. V shed 6 bases, J shed 6 bases, and the junction held 6 bases outside the gene matches. CDR3 nucleotide sequence: TGCGCCAGCATGCGGGAGGGCCGGTCCGGGGAGCTGTTTTTT. Encoded protein: CASMREGRSGELFF. Full variable domain (outside the CDR3, taken from reference TRBV5-1 and TRBJ2-2): KAGVTQTPRYLIKTRGQQVTLSCSPISGHRSVSWYQQTPGQGLQFLFEYFSETQRNKGNFPGRFSGRQFSNSRSEMNVSTLELGDSALYLCASMREGRSGELFFGEGSRLTVL.

The chain recombines TRBV11-2 with TRBJ2-2; 8 bases are shared with TRBD2. This CDR3 is 16 amino acids long. The trim removed 5 bases at V and 0 bases at J, leaving 5 bases unmatched. Germline V gives CDR1 SGHAT, CDR2 FQNNGV. The CDR3 sequence is CASSGSGGTNTGELFF. The CDR3, as DNA: TGTGCCAGCAGCGGGTCGGGGGGGACGAACACCGGGGAGCTGTTTTTT.

The J gene is TRBJ1-2, the V gene TRBV29-1, with D possibly being TRBD1 (5 bases). The CDR3 contains 13 residues. V gave up 6 bases and J gave up 0 bases, with 11 bases separating them. Germline loops: CDR1 SQVTM, CDR2 ANQGSEA. The CDR3 loop reads CSVSQGANYGYTF. CDR3 bases: TGCAGCGTCTCCCAGGGAGCTAACTATGGCTACACCTTC.